This passage covers 21 T cell receptor beta chains from one sample sequenced in a study of regulatory T cells in long-lasting Graves disease. Construction of the TCR beta libraries employed iRepertoire HTBI primers in conjunction with Arm-PCR of CDR3 regions. TCRdb reprocessed the multiplex PCR reads with MiXCR, giving one entry per CDR3 protein. The sample has hundreds of thousands of distinct CDR3 sequences, about 16% seen once; the top ten hold 20% to 30%. Time point meaning: newly diagnosed GD, antithyroid drugs for less than 3 months. PBMC-extracted RNA yielded the TCR library. These data were also filed under a second study, of T cells in Graves' hyperthyroidism and ophthalmopathy.

Material: peripheral blood mononuclear cells (PBMCs), obtained at new diagnosis, from a patient treated with antithyroid drugs. The receptors here all came from a middle-aged woman with Graves disease.

This clonotype was seen many times. CDR3 coding DNA: TGCAGTGCTAGTCCCTGGAGGGGCAGCGGGGAGCTGTTTTTT. Its protein is CSASPWRGSGELFF. The chain has TRBV20-1 and TRBJ2-2, with D tentatively TRBD2 (6 bases). The germline V gene has CDR1 DFQATT and CDR2 SNEGSKA (reference sequence). The CDR3 is 14 amino acids. The germline V and J ends were trimmed by 3 bases and 7 bases, with 15 bases remaining between them.

This clonotype was seen many times. The genes are TRBV4-1 and TRBJ2-1, with 9 bases that match TRBD1. Germline assignment: CDR1 MGHRA and CDR2 YSYEKL. The CDR3 contains 17 residues. The ends lost 0 bases at V and 8 bases at J; junction bases unmatched: 11. CDR3 loop: CASSQDPLGTGFDEQFF. CDR3 nucleotide sequence: TGCGCCAGCAGCCAAGATCCATTAGGGACAGGGTTTGATGAGCAGTTCTTC.

This chain links TRBV24-1 with TRBJ1-4, with 11 bases lining up with TRBD1. Trimming cost V 3 bases and J 8 bases; bases outside gene matches: 4. CDR1 KGHDR and CDR2 SFDVKD come from the germline V gene. The CDR3 sequence is 15 residues long. The DNA of the CDR3 is TGTGCCACCAGTGATCGGACAGGGGGCGCGGAAAAACTGTTTTTT. Amino acids: CATSDRTGGAEKLFF.

This clonotype was seen repeatedly, ten times or more. The chain links TRBV5-1 to TRBJ1-1, with D maybe TRBD1 (6 bases). CDR1 is SGHRS and CDR2 is YFSETQ in the germline V gene. Deletions cut 0 bases from V and 0 bases from J, with 15 bases between. The CDR3 runs 17 residues. The CDR3, as DNA: TGCGCCAGCAGCTTGGGACAGGCTCTACTCCTGAACACTGAAGCTTTCTTT. As protein: CASSLGQALLLNTEAFF.

Comment on this clonotype: Lacking the conserved final phenylalanine or tryptophan, this CDR3 likely reflects a read error. The V call is TRBV28, the J call TRBJ1-3; unclear D gene. Germline V gene sequence: CDR1 MDHEN, CDR2 SYDVKM. Between the trimmed V and J ends, which lost 8 bases and 0 bases, there was a span of 11 bases. The CDR3 is 14 amino acids. CDR3 in DNA: TGTGCCAGCCAAAAGGATTACTCTGGAAACACCATATATTCT. Protein: CASQKDYSGNTIYS.

This clonotype came up a few times. The genes are TRBV20-1 and TRBJ2-4; a possible D gene is TRBD2 (6 bases). The CDR3 spans 13 residues. Trimming took off 0 bases at V and 5 bases at J, with 8 bases between the two ends. CDR1 is DFQATT and CDR2 is SNEGSKA in the germline V gene (reference sequence). In DNA form, the CDR3 reads TGCAGTGCTAGAGAGCCGGGGGAAAACATTCAGTACTTC. Translated, it gives CSAREPGENIQYF.

This clonotype came up many times. The rearrangement joins TRBV12-3 or TRBV12-4 to TRBJ2-1; possible D gene TRBD2, 7 bases. The V end was cut by 4 bases, the J end by 0 bases, with 19 bases between. This CDR3 is built from 18 residues. CDR3 in DNA: TGTGCCAGCAGTTCCGCGGCGGGGGCGTCGAGCTCCTACAATGAGCAGTTCTTC. Amino acids: CASSSAAGASSSYNEQFF.

With respect to this clonotype: A much bigger clone sits one base away, suggesting this may be a read error. This chain uses TRBV6-1 with TRBJ1-2, with unresolved D. Germline CDR1 reads MNHNS; CDR2 reads SASEGT. V dropped 1 base and J dropped 7 bases, with 1 base sitting between them. CDR3 length: 10 residues. The CDR3 reads CASSEGGYTF. The CDR3 DNA sequence: TGTGCCAGCAGTGAAGGTGGCTACACCTTC.

This clonotype was seen ten or more times. The chain combines TRBV19 with TRBJ2-6; D is uncertain. The CDR3 covers 14 residues. Germline CDR1 LNHDA, CDR2 SQIVND (reference sequence). V shed 7 bases and J shed 0 bases, with 7 bases lying between them. The CDR3 protein is CASKAGSGANVLTF. CDR3 bases: TGTGCCAGTAAAGCAGGCTCTGGGGCCAACGTCCTGACTTTC.

This clonotype was picked up a small number of times. The chain combines TRBV10-3 with TRBJ1-5; no firm D call. The CDR3 has 14 amino acids. CDR1 and CDR2 from the germline V gene are ENHRY and SYGVKD. The ends were cut back, 6 bases at V and 2 bases at J, with 11 bases in the middle. The CDR3 spells CAIRSQTGNQPQHF. CDR3 coding DNA: TGTGCCATCAGGAGTCAGACCGGCAATCAGCCCCAGCATTTT.

This clonotype was counted many times. The chain couples TRBV24-1 to TRBJ1-1, with no clear D. CDR3 size: 11 residues. Trimming shortened V by 7 bases and J by 11 bases, and 13 bases separated the two germline ends. CDR1 and CDR2 from the germline V gene are KGHDR and SFDVKD. CDR3 loop: CATSEGTEAFF. CDR3 DNA: TGTGCCACCAGCGAAGGAACAGAGGCTTTCTTT.

The chain has TRBV6-5 and TRBJ2-3, with 9 bases aligning to TRBD1. The CDR3 loop spans 16 amino acids. V lost 4 bases to trimming and J lost 3 bases; unmatched junction nucleotides: 8. Per the germline V gene, CDR1 is MNHEY and CDR2 is SVGAGI. CDR3 sequence reads: CASSSMGQGVTDTQYF. The CDR3 DNA reads TGTGCCAGCAGTTCTATGGGACAGGGAGTAACAGATACGCAGTATTTT.

This clonotype has just a few counts. The V and J genes are TRBV5-1 and TRBJ1-2; D uncertain. Germline V gives CDR1 SGHRS, CDR2 YFSETQ. The CDR3 spans 15 residues. V shed 0 bases and J shed 3 bases, with 12 bases lying between them. The CDR3 coding sequence is TGCGCCAGCAGCTTGGATGGAGGGTTTTACTATGGCTACACCTTC. Protein sequence: CASSLDGGFYYGYTF.

At least ten counts were recorded for this clonotype. The genes are TRBV30 and TRBJ2-5, with D tentatively TRBD2 (5 bases). Per germline, CDR1 GTSNPN and CDR2 SVGIG (reference sequence). The CDR3 has 12 amino acids. V shed 2 bases and J shed 5 bases, with 9 bases lying between them. As DNA, the CDR3 is TGTGCCTGGAGTCCGCCGGGGGAGACCCAGTACTTC. Amino acid sequence: CAWSPPGETQYF.

The CDR3 is CSVGAGGSYGYTF. The DNA of the CDR3 is TGCAGCGTTGGGGCAGGGGGCTCCTATGGCTACACCTTC. The chain has TRBV29-1 and TRBJ1-2; 8 bases line up with TRBD1. The CDR3 runs 13 residues. With 4 bases clipped from V and 4 bases from J, the junction kept 5 bases outside the gene matches. CDR1 and CDR2 from the germline V gene are SQVTM and ANQGSEA.

The chain carries TRBV19 and TRBJ2-3; possibly TRBD2 for D (6 bases). There are 16 residues in the CDR3. The V gene lost 6 bases and the J gene lost 2 bases, with 18 bases spanning the gap. Germline CDR1 LNHDA, CDR2 SQIVND (reference sequence). CDR3 sequence reads: CASSSPRDFFTDTQYF. In DNA, the CDR3 is TGTGCCAGTAGCTCGCCCCGGGACTTTTTCACAGATACGCAGTATTTT.

This clonotype was picked up many times. J is TRBJ2-1 and V is TRBV20-1; D perhaps matches TRBD2 (7 bases). The V end lost 3 bases, the J end lost 4 bases, and 16 bases lay between the germline ends. CDR3 length: 15 amino acids. Germline CDR1 reads DFQATT; CDR2 reads SNEGSKA (reference sequence). This CDR3 reads CSARRQGGAYNEQFF. The CDR3 coding sequence is TGCAGTGCTAGGCGGCAAGGGGGGGCATACAATGAGCAGTTCTTC.

There are a few counts of this clonotype. The J gene is TRBJ1-5, the V gene TRBV19; D is possibly TRBD1 (5 bases). V lost 2 bases and J lost 0, with 17 bases in between. CDR3 length: 18 residues. The germline V gene has CDR1 LNHDA and CDR2 SQIVND (reference sequence). CDR3 coding DNA: TGTGCCAGTAGTATATTCCAGGGCCTAGATAATAGCAATCAGCCCCAGCATTTT. This encodes CASSIFQGLDNSNQPQHF.

This clonotype was observed a handful of times. The chain is built from TRBV10-3 and TRBJ1-1, with D uncertain. With 3 bases removed from V and 10 bases from J, the gap between germline ends came to 12 bases. Germline-derived CDR1 and CDR2 are ENHRY and SYGVKD. The CDR3 extends over 12 amino acids. The CDR3 bases are TGTGCCATCAGTGAAGGGCCAGCGGCAGCTTTCTTT. Protein: CAISEGPAAAFF.

This clonotype was seen at least ten times. The chain couples TRBV20-1 to TRBJ1-3, with 7 bases matching TRBD1. After removal of 6 bases from V and 1 base from J, the junction contained 12 bases not matched to a gene. The CDR3 length is 16 residues. Germline assignment: CDR1 DFQATT and CDR2 SNEGSKA (reference sequence). The CDR3 sequence is CSARHPTGLSGNTIYF. CDR3 DNA: TGCAGTGCCAGGCACCCGACAGGGCTTTCTGGAAACACCATATATTTT.

This clonotype was counted many times. The rearrangement uses TRBV11-3 and TRBJ2-3; 9 bases fit TRBD1. The CDR3 totals 15 residues. Germline CDR1 reads SGHNT; CDR2 reads YENEEA. V gave up 5 bases and J gave up 6 bases; unmatched junction bases: 9. CDR3 loop: CASSPDRDRVDTQYF. The CDR3 DNA reads TGTGCCAGCAGCCCCGACCGGGACAGGGTCGATACGCAGTATTTT.